The TCR beta chain described here comes from a study of vaccination effects on CD4 cells after COVID-19. Only one count was recorded for this clone. Its target is not known. Germline CDR1 is LGHDT and CDR2 is YNNKEL (reference sequence). V lost 1 base and J lost 5, with 26 bases in between. This CDR3 has 19 amino acids. Using viral peptide pools, the ViraFEST assay grew out antigen-specific CD4+ T cells prior to sequencing. Following a roughly ten-day culture, CD4+ T cells were purified. The cohort was immunized with two doses of either the BNT162b2 or mRNA-1273 vaccine. Fresh IL-2-containing medium replaced half the medium on days 3 and 7. General study results and limits: Infection- and vaccine-induced clones contracted markedly late after vaccination.

Repertoires were generated with immunoSEQ multiplex PCR, while TCRdb's copy carries only in-frame clones and drops some. This sample has about 32,000 clones, with 65% to 75% found just once. Sequences were derived from CD4+ T cells from PBMCs cultured with HCoV-229E spike peptides, sampled after COVID-19 vaccination. J is TRBJ1-1 and V is TRBV3-1 (or the pseudogene TRBV3-2), with D uncertain. The receptor's source is a human donor who received a COVID-19 vaccine. In nucleotides, the CDR3 is TGTGCCAGCAGCCAAGGGATCTTACAGAAGACCAGGCGGGGAACTGAAGCTTTCTTT. It yields the protein CASSQGILQKTRRGTEAFF.